Below, 2 T cell receptor beta chains from the same sample are listed, as sequenced in a study of blood T cells in healthy people across ages (dated by TCRdb to the mid-2010s). Preparation of the library involved 5' RACE. The sequencing machine was an Illumina HiSeq 2500. The second PCR ran for roughly 7 to 12 cycles and used a J-beta primer mix along with a sample-barcoded 5' primer. TCRdb redid the processing of the public reads, applying fastp at Q25 and MiXCR, and retained in-frame beta chains. CDR3 protein duplicates are merged, each entry listing the most common genes and DNA. The sample table holds some 930,000 distinct CDR3 sequences, of which 25% to 30% were seen once. The leading ten clones occupy roughly 10% of the sample. These sequences were also reported in another study, on T cells of mothers and their children.

What was sequenced was blood. These receptors originate from a woman in her 40s in good health.

The V and J genes are TRBV20-1 and TRBJ1-1, with D perhaps matching TRBD1 (6 bases). Germline CDR1 DFQATT, CDR2 SNEGSKA (reference sequence). V was shortened by 6 bases and J by 0 bases, with 14 bases between the two germline ends. This CDR3 is built from 14 residues. The CDR3 is CSALLGGMNTEAFF. The DNA of the CDR3 is TGCAGTGCCCTGCTGGGGGGCATGAACACTGAAGCTTTCTTT.

The V call is TRBV11-2, the J call TRBJ1-1; TRBD1 is a possible D gene (5 bases). The CDR3 runs 15 residues. V was pared by 4 bases and J by 1 base, with 13 bases between. Germline V gives CDR1 SGHAT, CDR2 FQNNGV. This chain's CDR3 is CASSSPGGANTEAFF. The CDR3 DNA is TGTGCCAGCAGCTCCCCGGGAGGGGCGAACACTGAAGCTTTCTTT.